This TCR beta chain was identified in a study of shared clonotypes between healthy human individuals. Whole-study results and caveats: Sharing across four donors was highest in naive CD4 (around 5%) and lowest in memory CD8 (approximately 0.4%). Deeper or shallower sequencing was expected to change how clonotypes are shared among donors. A small donor pool kept down the genetic and exposure-history diversity that was represented.

Here immunoSEQ multiplex PCR was the method, and the copy in TCRdb shows in-frame clones only, minus some. The sample lists about 2,100,000 clones; about 92% were seen once. The naive CD8 subset, CD45RO-negative cells positively selected for CCR7, excluded terminally differentiated effector memory CD45RA+ cells. As concerns this clone: Its antigen remains unknown.

In germline, CDR1 is SEHNR, CDR2 FQNEAQ (reference sequence). The trim removed 1 base at V and 0 bases at J, leaving 6 bases unmatched. The CDR3 contains 17 residues. The chain combines TRBV7-9 with TRBJ2-3; 8 bases match TRBD2. Input material: naive CD8+ T cells from PBMCs. This receptor was obtained from a man aged 18 to 30 in good health. Some clones in this sample may be carry-over from other donors' samples. The CDR3 sequence: CASSLGVAGLSTDTQYF. For the CDR3, the DNA is TGTGCCAGCAGCTTAGGTGTAGCGGGGCTGAGCACAGATACGCAGTATTTT.